This T cell receptor beta chain was sequenced during a study of T-cell reconstitution after alpha-beta-depleted transplantation in children. The V end lost 0 bases, the J end lost 9 bases, and 9 bases lay between the germline ends. In germline, CDR1 is MNHNS, CDR2 SASEGT. The CDR3 extends over 13 amino acids. A library of TCRbeta sequences, prepared with unique molecular identifiers, was generated. TCRdb reprocessed the PCR reads with MiXCR, giving one entry per CDR3 protein. The sample has about 270,000 distinct CDR3 sequences, 9.9% seen once. Sequencing was performed on PBMCs from the stem cell graft donor, taken from the stem cell graft. The clonotype comes from a human donor who donated a stem cell graft to a child with SCID. The chain has TRBV6-1 and TRBJ1-5; D not resolved. The CDR3 here is CASSEAQARPQHF. CDR3 bases: TGTGCCAGCAGTGAAGCCCAGGCACGGCCCCAGCATTTT.